The rows below give T cell receptor beta chains drawn from one sample of a study of blood T cells in healthy people across ages. TCRdb independently ran MiXCR on the 5' RACE reads; one entry per CDR3 protein. The repertoire holds roughly 830,000 distinct CDR3 sequences, about 62% seen once, with about a quarter in the top ten. The sample taken for sequencing was blood. The receptors derive from a man aged 30 to 45 in good health. CDR3s include the opening cysteine and the closing phenylalanine or tryptophan. The D gene is left open where the match is weak. Clone size is stated in some rows and not others, as once, few, many or a class when expanded.

. | TRBJ2-3 | TRBV3-1 | . | TGTGCCAGCACCAACTCCTTCGCCTCTAACACAGATACGCAGTATTTT | CASTNSFASNTDTQYF
. | TRBJ1-1 | TRBV20-1 | . | TGCAGTGCTAGAGAGGCAGGGTACACTGAAGCTTTCTTT | CSAREAGYTEAFF
few | TRBJ2-5 | TRBV7-2 | . | TGTGCCAGCAGCTTACCCCGACGACCCGAGACCCAGTACTTC | CASSLPRRPETQYF
. | TRBJ2-1 | TRBV24-1 | TRBD1 | TGTGCCACCAGTGATTTCGGGACAGCAGACTACAATGAGCAGTTCTTC | CATSDFGTADYNEQFF
many | TRBJ2-1 | TRBV20-1 | TRBD1 | TGCAGTGCTGGTGTGGTGGTGGGGACAGGGGCCTACAATGAGCAGTTCTTC | CSAGVVVGTGAYNEQFF
. | TRBJ2-7 | TRBV2 | . | TGTGCCAGCAGTGAATGGGCTAGCGTCGAGCAGTACTTC | CASSEWASVEQYF
. | TRBJ1-4 | TRBV6-5 | . | TGTGCCAGCAGCGCCTCCGGGGAGGGGAATGAAAAACTGTTTTTT | CASSASGEGNEKLFF
. | TRBJ2-3 | TRBV7-2 | TRBD1 | TGTGCCAGCAGCTTTCCCGAGACAGGGGGCTATACAGATACGCAGTATTTT | CASSFPETGGYTDTQYF
. | TRBJ2-1 | TRBV7-3 | TRBD1 | TGTGCCAGCAGCCCCCAGGGGGCAGGGTACTACAATGAGCAGTTCTTC | CASSPQGAGYYNEQFF
few | TRBJ2-5 | TRBV6-5 | . | TGTGCCAGCACTACCGGAGGAAAGACCCAGTACTTC | CASTTGGKTQYF
. | TRBJ2-4 | TRBV7-9 | . | TGTGCCAGCAGCTTAGAGGGGTACATTCAGTACTTC | CASSLEGYIQYF
. | TRBJ2-3 | TRBV5-1 | . | TGCGCCAGCAGCTTGTTAAATTGGGGCACAGATACGCAGTATTTT | CASSLLNWGTDTQYF
. | TRBJ1-1 | TRBV7-9 | . | TGTGCCAGCAGCATACACCAGGGACGTACTGAAGCTTTCTTT | CASSIHQGRTEAFF
. | TRBJ2-7 | TRBV12-3/TRBV12-4 | . | TGTGCCAGCGGCAGTGGGGGCGAGCAGTACTTC | CASGSGGEQYF
few | TRBJ2-7 | TRBV4-2 | TRBD2 | TGTGCCAGCAGCCAAGACAGGGAGGGCCACGAGCAGTACTTC | CASSQDREGHEQYF
. | TRBJ1-2 | TRBV9 | TRBD1 | TGTGCCAGCAGCGGGGGACAGGGGGAAATGGGCTACACCTTC | CASSGGQGEMGYTF
. | TRBJ2-3 | TRBV6-2/TRBV6-3 | . | TGTGCCAGCAGTTACTCGACCCTAGCTAGAGATACGCAGTATTTT | CASSYSTLARDTQYF
. | TRBJ2-3 | TRBV20-1 | TRBD2 | TGCAGTGCTAGCGTCTATAGCGGGGGTGAATATACGCAGTATTTT | CSASVYSGGEYTQYF
. | TRBJ2-7 | TRBV3-1 | TRBD1 | TGTGCCAGCAGCCCTGTCGGGACAGCGGCTGCCGAGCAGTACTTC | CASSPVGTAAAEQYF
. | TRBJ1-1 | TRBV28 | . | TGTGCCAGCAGCGCAGGGAACACTGAAGCTTTCTTT | CASSAGNTEAFF
. | TRBJ2-5 | TRBV6-1 | . | TGTGCCAGCAGTACCAACAGCTTTTCGCAGCTCGGGCAGTACTTC | CASSTNSFSQLGQYF
. | TRBJ2-3 | TRBV9 | . | TGTGCCAGCAGCTTTCGACTAGCAGATACGCAGTATTTT | CASSFRLADTQYF
. | TRBJ2-1 | TRBV7-2 | TRBD2 | TGTGCCAGCAGCTTATGGGCGGAGAGACTAGCAGATATTAGCTACAATGAGCAGTTCTTC | CASSLWAERLADISYNEQFF
. | TRBJ1-4 | TRBV4-3 | TRBD1 | TGCGCCAGCAGCCAAGACGGGACAGGGCCCAGAAAACTGTTTTTT | CASSQDGTGPRKLFF
. | TRBJ2-3 | TRBV20-1 | . | TGCAGTGCTAGTGACATACGACTCCCCTCGGGCACAGATACGCAGTATTTT | CSASDIRLPSGTDTQYF
. | TRBJ2-3 | TRBV2 | TRBD1 | TGTGCCAGCAGAGGGACAGGTCGCGCAGATACGCAGTATTTT | CASRGTGRADTQYF
few | TRBJ2-7 | TRBV21-1 | . | TGTGCCAGCAGCGCCAACAGGGGAAGGTCCTACGAGCAGTACTTC | CASSANRGRSYEQYF
few | TRBJ2-3 | TRBV25-1 | TRBD2 | TGTGCCAGCAGTGAATTTGGACTAGCGGGGCACGCAGATACGCAGTATTTT | CASSEFGLAGHADTQYF
few | TRBJ1-6 | TRBV25-1 | . | TGTGCCAGCAGTGAGGGTTCACCCCTCCACTTT | CASSEGSPLHF
. | TRBJ2-2 | TRBV6-5 | . | TGTGCCAGCAGAACGGGACTTGGCACCGGGGAGCTGTTTTTT | CASRTGLGTGELFF
. | TRBJ2-3 | TRBV5-1 | TRBD1 | TGCGCCAGCAGCCGAGGACAGGGGAGGGCAGATACGCAGTATTTT | CASSRGQGRADTQYF
once | TRBJ2-2 | TRBV30 | . | TGTGCCTGGAGTGGACGGAACACCGGGGAGCTGTTTTTT | CAWSGRNTGELFF
. | TRBJ2-6 | TRBV5-1 | TRBD1 | TGCGCCAGCAGCTTGGGGACAGGGGGAGAGGCCAACGTCCTGACTTTC | CASSLGTGGEANVLTF
. | TRBJ1-6 | TRBV2 | . | TGTGCCATCCAGAGCTCCTATAATTCACCCCTCCACTTT | CAIQSSYNSPLHF
. | TRBJ1-4 | TRBV9 | TRBD1 | TGTGCCAGCAGCGAGGGACAGGGGACGGCAACTAATGAAAAACTGTTTTTT | CASSEGQGTATNEKLFF
few | TRBJ2-7 | TRBV4-1 | TRBD1 | TGCGCCAGCAGCCAAGTAGGGGGCACCTACGAGCAGTACTTC | CASSQVGGTYEQYF
. | TRBJ1-2 | TRBV5-1 | TRBD1 | TGCGCCAACAGCTTGGCCCCGGGACAGGGGCCCTCTAACTATGGCTACACCTTC | CANSLAPGQGPSNYGYTF
. | TRBJ2-5 | TRBV3-1 | TRBD1 | TGTGCCAGCAGCCAAGACAGGGACAGTGGAGAGACCCAGTACTTC | CASSQDRDSGETQYF
few | TRBJ2-3 | TRBV9 | . | TGTGCCAGCAGCCCAAAAGGGGGGGGACTTTTCACAGATACGCAGTATTTT | CASSPKGGGLFTDTQYF
. | TRBJ2-1 | TRBV11-2 | TRBD1 | TGTGCCAGCAACCCGGACAGGTACAATGAGCAGTTCTTC | CASNPDRYNEQFF
few | TRBJ2-7 | TRBV15 | . | TGTGCCACCAGCAGAGCTCCGGTTGGCTCCTACGAGCAGTACTTC | CATSRAPVGSYEQYF
. | TRBJ2-3 | TRBV4-2 | . | TGTGCCAGCAGCCAAGAGTTGGGCACAGATACGCAGTATTTT | CASSQELGTDTQYF
. | TRBJ2-3 | TRBV10-3 | . | TGTGCCATCAGTGGACAGCGAGCAGATACGCAGTATTTT | CAISGQRADTQYF
. | TRBJ1-2 | TRBV4-3 | TRBD1 | TGCGCCAGCAGCCCGGCTGAGGGGTTAGGGGGCCCCTATGGCTACACCTTC | CASSPAEGLGGPYGYTF